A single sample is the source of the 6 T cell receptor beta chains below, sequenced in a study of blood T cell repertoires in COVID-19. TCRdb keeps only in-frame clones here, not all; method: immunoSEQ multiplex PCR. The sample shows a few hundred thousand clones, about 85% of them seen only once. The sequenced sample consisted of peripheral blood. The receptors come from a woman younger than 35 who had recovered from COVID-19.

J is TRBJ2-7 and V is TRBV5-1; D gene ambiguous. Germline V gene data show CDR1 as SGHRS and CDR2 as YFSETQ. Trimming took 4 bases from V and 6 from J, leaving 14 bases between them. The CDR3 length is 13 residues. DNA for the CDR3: TGCGCCAGCAGCACTCTAGAGGATCGCGAGCAGTACTTC. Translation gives CASSTLEDREQYF.

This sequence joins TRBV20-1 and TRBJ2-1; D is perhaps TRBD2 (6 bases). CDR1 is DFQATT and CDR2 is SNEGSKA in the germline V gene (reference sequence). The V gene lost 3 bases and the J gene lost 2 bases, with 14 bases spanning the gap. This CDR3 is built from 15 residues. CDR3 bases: TGCAGTGCTAGTTCCGGGAGACAAACCTACAATGAGCAGTTCTTC. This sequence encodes CSASSGRQTYNEQFF.

CDR3 region: CASNWDRGTEAFF. The DNA for the CDR3 is TGTGCCAGTAACTGGGACAGGGGGACTGAAGCTTTCTTT. This chain uses TRBV19 with TRBJ1-1; TRBD1 aligns across 11 bases. The CDR3 contains 13 residues. Germline V lookup: CDR1 LNHDA, CDR2 SQIVND (reference sequence). V gave up 7 bases and J gave up 5 bases; unmatched junction bases: 3.

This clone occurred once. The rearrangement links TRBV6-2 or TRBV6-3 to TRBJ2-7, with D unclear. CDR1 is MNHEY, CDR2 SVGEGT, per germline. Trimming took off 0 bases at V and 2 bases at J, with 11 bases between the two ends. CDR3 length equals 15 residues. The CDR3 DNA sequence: TGTGCCAGCAGTTACTCCCGGTCCCTCCCCTACGAGCAGTACTTC. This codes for CASSYSRSLPYEQYF.

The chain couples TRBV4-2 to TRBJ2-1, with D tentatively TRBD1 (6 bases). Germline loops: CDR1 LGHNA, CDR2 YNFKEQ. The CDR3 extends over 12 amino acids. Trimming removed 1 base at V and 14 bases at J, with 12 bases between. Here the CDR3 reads CASSQVAGAKFF. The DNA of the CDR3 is TGTGCCAGCAGCCAAGTTGCAGGGGCTAAGTTCTTC.

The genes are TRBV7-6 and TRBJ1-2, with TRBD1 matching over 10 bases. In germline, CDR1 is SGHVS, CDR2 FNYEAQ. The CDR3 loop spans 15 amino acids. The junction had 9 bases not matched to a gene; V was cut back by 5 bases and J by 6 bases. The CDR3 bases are TGTGCCAGCAGCCGGCCGGGACAGGGGAAGGATGGCTACACCTTC. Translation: CASSRPGQGKDGYTF.